This T cell receptor beta chain derives from a study of beta chain features in type 1 diabetes. The overall study: Healthy donors and patients showed comparable age, gender and cell yields. General study points: Type 1 diabetes patients showed a moderate but significant shortening of TCRB CDR3s in all four CD4+ subsets.

Germline V gives CDR1 SGHNT, CDR2 YYREEE (reference sequence). The V and J ends lost 0 bases and 2 bases, in that order; junction bases with no gene match: 4. The CDR3 sequence is 15 residues long. The collection from each donor was one heparinised blood draw averaging roughly 100 mL. What was sequenced were expressed TCRB transcripts, since all of the isolated RNA had been reverse transcribed. Sequencing of naive, central memory and regulatory T cell samples gave an average of about 3.57 million reads. Measured with immunoSEQ multiplex PCR; TCRdb has only the in-frame clones, and not every one. Of roughly 150,000 clones listed, approximately 8.7% are singletons. For this clone: Its target is not known.

The TCR originated in a woman aged 25 to 45 with type 1 diabetes. The chain couples TRBV5-4 to TRBJ2-5, with TRBD2 identical over 7 bases. The material sequenced was central memory CD4+ T cells from blood. This CDR3 reads CASSLAGGFQETQYF. DNA for the CDR3: TGTGCCAGCAGCTTGGCGGGGGGTTTTCAAGAGACCCAGTACTTC.